The 7 T cell receptor beta chains below were found in one sample sequenced in a study of response to subunit inactivated influenza vaccine. TCRdb passed the RT-PCR reads through MiXCR, listing each CDR3 protein once. This sample has 560,000 or so distinct CDR3 sequences, with less than 8% found just once. Sequenced material: PBMCs from blood, taken around 25 months after vaccination. These receptors originate from a man between 50 and 69 years old who received an inactivated influenza vaccine.

This chain links TRBV21-1 with TRBJ2-1; the D call TRBD2 from the table was never checked on the DNA. TRBV21-1 is an annotated pseudogene. This CDR3 has 16 residues. CDR3 residues: CASPKGAQGVSNEQFF. The CDR3 DNA sequence: TGTGCCAGCCCAAAGGGGGCCCAGGGAGTCAGCAATGAGCAGTTCTTC.

This clonotype was recorded many times. This chain connects TRBV29-1 to TRBJ2-5; D remains ambiguous. This CDR3 region has 10 residues. Germline CDR1 reads SQVTM; CDR2 reads ANQGSEA. V was trimmed by 4 bases and J by 6 bases, leaving 6 bases between them. CDR3 loop: CSVVTQTQYF. The DNA of the CDR3 is TGCAGCGTTGTCACACAGACCCAGTACTTC. Drawing the rest from reference TRBV29-1 and TRBJ2-5, the complete variable domain is SAVISQKPSRDICQRGTSLTIQCQVDSQVTMMFWYRQQPGQSLTLIATANQGSEATYESGFVIDKFPISRPNLTFSTLTVSNMSPEDSSIYLCSVVTQTQYFGPGTRLLVL.

This clonotype was seen more than once but under ten times. The rearrangement uses TRBV20-1 and TRBJ1-2; a possible D gene is TRBD1 (6 bases). Germline V gene data show CDR1 as DFQATT and CDR2 as SNEGSKA (reference sequence). V was clipped by 1 base and J by 2 bases, with 11 bases between them. This CDR3 has 14 amino acids. CDR3 region: CSARGTDLNYGYTF. CDR3 nucleotides: TGCAGTGCTAGAGGGACAGACCTGAACTATGGCTACACCTTC.

This clonotype was seen more than once but under ten times. This sequence joins TRBV20-1 and TRBJ1-2; possibly TRBD1 for D (5 bases). The CDR3 totals 13 residues. Germline V gene data show CDR1 as DFQATT and CDR2 as SNEGSKA (reference sequence). V was pared by 1 base and J by 4 bases, with 10 bases between. CDR3 coding DNA: TGCAGTGCTAGAGTACCCGGGGGCTATGGCTACACCTTC. Translating gives CSARVPGGYGYTF.

The chain combines TRBV27 with TRBJ2-1, with a tentative D call TRBD2 (6 bases). Looked up from germline, CDR1 is MNHEY and CDR2 is SMNVEV (reference sequence). The CDR3 is 14 amino acids. CDR3 amino acids: CARRPGTYYNEQFF. The CDR3 DNA reads as TGTGCTCGCCGCCCCGGGACTTACTACAATGAGCAGTTCTTC.

This clonotype was observed at least ten times. V is TRBV6-1 and J is TRBJ2-1, with TRBD1 matching over 8 bases. Germline V gene data show CDR1 as MNHNS and CDR2 as SASEGT. V was clipped by 6 bases and J by 4 bases; unmatched bases: 11. The CDR3 length is 16 residues. The CDR3 spells CASSTSGTGPYNEQFF. DNA of the CDR3: TGTGCCAGCAGCACTAGTGGGACAGGACCATACAATGAGCAGTTCTTC.

This clonotype occurred many times. The rearrangement links TRBV4-2 to TRBJ1-3; 8 positions agree with TRBD1. The CDR3 is made up of 15 amino acids. V lost 0 bases to trimming and J lost 3 bases; unmatched junction nucleotides: 1. CDR1 LGHNA and CDR2 YNFKEQ come from the germline V gene. CDR3 nucleotides: TGTGCCAGCAGCCAAGACAGGGGGCTTGGAAACACCATATATTTT. It yields the protein CASSQDRGLGNTIYF.